The T cell receptor (beta chain) described here comes from a study of blood T cell repertoires in COVID-19. About the research overall: Both acute and convalescent COVID-19 samples were obtained from the United States, Italy and Spain. The analysed material was cDNA or gDNA that came from T cells, B-cell-depleted T cells, or PBMCs.

Per the study methods: Amplification from reference gene primers served as the basis for estimated nucleated cell counts. Sequencing was performed with immunoSEQ multiplex PCR; in TCRdb, only in-frame clones are kept and a portion is missing. The V and J calls and clone size are taken from that table; D and trimming were inferred from the DNA. The top ten clones hold over 4% of a sample with 55,000 to 75,000 clones, 70% to 90% of them seen once. The origin of this receptor is a man between 45 and 60 years old with acute or convalescent COVID-19. The source material was peripheral blood.

CDR3 residues: CASHDRSSYNSPLHF. The CDR3 nucleotides read TGTGCCAGCCACGACAGGAGCTCCTATAATTCACCCCTCCACTTT. J is TRBJ1-6 and V is TRBV27, with D tentatively TRBD1 (6 bases). CDR1 and CDR2 (germline): MNHEY, SMNVEV (reference sequence). Trimming left V 8 bases short and J 0 bases short, with 11 bases between. The CDR3 is made up of 15 amino acids.